Below, 23 T cell receptor beta chains from the same sample are listed, as sequenced in a study of blood T cell repertoires in COVID-19. Measured with immunoSEQ multiplex PCR; TCRdb has only the in-frame clones, and not every one. The data hold 100,000 or so clones, with under 90% observed a single time. Specimen: peripheral blood. Receptor source: a man at least 80 years old with acute or convalescent COVID-19.

The chain links TRBV28 to TRBJ1-3; D call uncertain. Germline assignment: CDR1 MDHEN and CDR2 SYDVKM. CDR3 length equals 15 residues. The germline V and J ends were trimmed by 6 bases and 1 base, with 13 bases remaining between them. The CDR3 sequence is CASSPSGLSGNTIYF. DNA of the CDR3: TGTGCCAGCAGCCCCTCGGGGTTGTCTGGAAACACCATATATTTT.

This chain uses TRBV6-5 with TRBJ1-5; 8 nucleotides align to TRBD1. Germline loops: CDR1 MNHEY, CDR2 SVGAGI. With 6 bases clipped from V and 5 bases from J, the junction kept 3 bases outside the gene matches. The CDR3 runs 13 residues. CDR3 coding DNA: TGTGCCAGCAGCCGGACAGGGTATCAGCCCCAGCATTTT. It codes for CASSRTGYQPQHF.

The chain joins TRBV10-3 to TRBJ1-5; TRBD1 agrees at 9 bases. The V and J ends lost 2 bases and 3 bases, in that order; junction bases with no gene match: 5. Germline CDR1 and CDR2: ENHRY and SYGVKD. The CDR3 loop spans 16 amino acids. Here the CDR3 reads CAISEGQGLPNQPQHF. As DNA, the CDR3 is TGTGCCATCAGTGAGGGACAGGGGCTCCCCAATCAGCCCCAGCATTTT.

This sequence joins TRBV19 and TRBJ1-5; 10 bases agree with TRBD1. CDR1 and CDR2 (germline): LNHDA, SQIVND (reference sequence). With V trimmed by 6 bases and J by 6 bases, 5 bases remained unmatched. The CDR3 sequence is 14 residues long. As DNA, the CDR3 is TGTGCCAGTAGGACAGGGGGCTCGAGTCAGCCCCAGCATTTT. Translated, it gives CASRTGGSSQPQHF.

The V call is TRBV11-2, the J call TRBJ2-7; D gene uncertain. V was shortened by 5 bases and J by 4 bases, with 15 bases between the two germline ends. The CDR3 spans 14 residues. Germline V gene sequence: CDR1 SGHAT, CDR2 FQNNGV. The CDR3, as DNA: TGTGCCAGCAGCCTTATGGTAGCAGCGTACGAGCAGTACTTC. Protein: CASSLMVAAYEQYF. The entire variable domain, with the rest obtained from reference TRBV11-2 and TRBJ2-7, is as follows: EAGVAQSPRYKIIEKRQSVAFWCNPISGHATLYWYQQILGQGPKLLIQFQNNGVVDDSQLPKDRFSAERLKGVDSTLKIQPAKLEDSAVYLCASSLMVAAYEQYFGPGTRLTVT.

The DNA of the CDR3 is TGTGCCAGCTCACCCCGACAATCCTACGAGCAGTACTTC. This sequence encodes CASSPRQSYEQYF. The V gene is TRBV18, the J gene TRBJ2-7; no clear D. Trimming took off 3 bases at V and 1 base at J, with 7 bases between the two ends. The germline gives CDR1 KGHSH, CDR2 LQKENI. The CDR3 is 13 amino acids.

This chain joins TRBV27 and TRBJ2-5, with TRBD2 matching over 8 bases. J gave up 0 bases and V 11 bases, and 14 bases lay outside the gene matches. The CDR3 is 16 residues long. CDR1 is MNHEY, CDR2 SMNVEV, per germline (reference sequence). Here the CDR3 reads CAGAGGPSRYQETQYF. Here the CDR3 DNA reads TGTGCCGGGGCGGGAGGACCCTCACGGTACCAAGAGACCCAGTACTTC.

The chain employs TRBV18 and TRBJ1-2; TRBD1 aligns across 8 bases. Germline loops: CDR1 KGHSH, CDR2 LQKENI. This CDR3 has 14 amino acids. The trim removed 5 bases at V and 7 bases at J, leaving 9 bases unmatched. The CDR3 reads CASSSDRAIAGYTF. The CDR3 bases are TGTGCCAGCTCATCGGACAGGGCGATTGCTGGCTACACCTTC.

A single count supports this clone. The chain joins TRBV21-1 to TRBJ2-1; the table's D call of TRBD2 was not tested on the DNA. TRBV21-1 is marked as a pseudogene. This CDR3 spans 17 amino acids. CDR3 in amino acids: CASSNRASGTSDNEQFF. In DNA, the CDR3 is TGTGCCAGCAGCAATCGCGCTAGCGGGACGAGCGACAATGAGCAGTTCTTC.

The chain uses TRBV5-1 and TRBJ2-2, with 14 bases matching TRBD2. CDR1 and CDR2 (germline): SGHRS, YFSETQ. V was pared by 0 bases and J by 4 bases, with 5 bases of the junction left unmatched. This CDR3 is built from 18 residues. CDR3 loop: CASSLGTSGRSGTGELFF. The CDR3 DNA is TGCGCCAGCAGCTTGGGGACTAGCGGGAGGTCGGGCACCGGGGAGCTGTTTTTT.

This sequence joins TRBV18 and TRBJ1-4; 10 bases line up with TRBD1. The CDR3 is 15 amino acids. The J segment lost 6 bases and the V segment lost 1 base, leaving 2 bases of the junction unmatched. CDR1 and CDR2 from the germline V gene are KGHSH and LQKENI. The CDR3 protein is CASSPRQGADEKLFF. The DNA for the CDR3 is TGTGCCAGCTCACCACGACAGGGGGCCGATGAAAAACTGTTTTTT.

This chain uses TRBV7-9 with TRBJ1-1, with 10 nucleotides matching TRBD1. With V trimmed by 6 bases and J by 4 bases, 8 bases remained unmatched. The CDR3 is 15 residues long. Germline loops: CDR1 SEHNR, CDR2 FQNEAQ (reference sequence). DNA for the CDR3: TGTGCCAGCAGGGCGGACAGGGGGACGACCACTGAAGCTTTCTTT. Its translation: CASRADRGTTTEAFF.

V usage is TRBV27 and J usage is TRBJ1-1; 9 nucleotides agree with TRBD1. The CDR3 extends over 18 amino acids. V shed 6 bases, J shed 3 bases, and the junction held 17 bases outside the gene matches. Germline V gives CDR1 MNHEY, CDR2 SMNVEV (reference sequence). The CDR3 sequence is CASRPVTGGEGWYTEAFF. DNA of the CDR3: TGTGCCAGCAGGCCCGTTACAGGGGGCGAGGGTTGGTACACTGAAGCTTTCTTT.

The chain is built from TRBV6-6 and TRBJ2-7; 11 positions agree with TRBD2. Germline assignment: CDR1 MNHNY and CDR2 SVGAGI (reference sequence). The CDR3 consists of 13 residues. Trimming at V came to 6 bases and at J to 8 bases, leaving 6 bases not matched to a gene. CDR3: CASSKTTSGKQYF. CDR3 nucleotides: TGTGCCAGCAGCAAAACGACTAGCGGGAAGCAGTACTTC.

The rearrangement uses TRBV4-1 and TRBJ2-3; 9 bases agree with TRBD2. The CDR3 has 15 residues. In germline, CDR1 is MGHRA, CDR2 YSYEKL. Trimming cost V 3 bases and J 4 bases; bases outside gene matches: 5. CDR3 region: CASSQDSGSADTQYF. The CDR3 DNA reads as TGCGCCAGCAGCCAGGATAGCGGGAGTGCAGATACGCAGTATTTT.

CDR3 in amino acids: CASSSPGQRKSPLHF. CDR3 in DNA: TGTGCCAGCAGTTCACCGGGACAGAGAAAATCACCCCTCCACTTT. V and J are TRBV2 and TRBJ1-6; 7 positions match TRBD1. Trimming took 5 bases from V and 10 from J; bases not matched to a gene: 11. This CDR3 region has 15 residues. CDR1 and CDR2 (germline): SNHLY, FYNNEI.

V usage is TRBV19 and J usage is TRBJ2-2; TRBD1 might be the D (6 bases). Germline-derived CDR1 and CDR2 are LNHDA and SQIVND (reference sequence). V was trimmed by 6 bases and J by 0 bases, leaving 11 bases between them. There are 15 residues in the CDR3. In nucleotides, the CDR3 is TGTGCCAGTAGAACCGGGACAACGAACACCGGGGAGCTGTTTTTT. Amino acid sequence: CASRTGTTNTGELFF.

This sequence joins TRBV2 and TRBJ1-5; 7 bases are a match to TRBD1. Losses at the gene ends were 4 bases for V and 0 bases for J; bases not matched to a gene: 3. The CDR3 spans 15 residues. Germline V gene sequence: CDR1 SNHLY, CDR2 FYNNEI. This CDR3 reads CASSGTGHSNQPQHF. CDR3 bases: TGTGCCAGCAGTGGGACAGGCCATAGCAATCAGCCCCAGCATTTT.

This chain connects TRBV27 to TRBJ2-1; D may be TRBD1 (5 bases). V dropped 5 bases and J dropped 4 bases, with 15 bases sitting between them. The germline V gene encodes CDR1 MNHEY and CDR2 SMNVEV (reference sequence). The CDR3 contains 15 residues. This CDR3 reads CASSRPPTAYNEQFF. CDR3 coding DNA: TGTGCCAGCAGTCGCCCCCCGACAGCTTACAATGAGCAGTTCTTC.

This clone has at least ten counts. The chain combines TRBV7-6 with TRBJ2-1; no definite D call. V dropped 5 bases and J dropped 8 bases, with 19 bases sitting between them. Germline lookup yields CDR1 SGHVS and CDR2 FNYEAQ. The CDR3 extends over 15 amino acids. The CDR3 sequence is CASSKGWAPSDEQFF. The CDR3, as DNA: TGTGCCAGCAGCAAAGGCTGGGCTCCGTCGGATGAGCAGTTCTTC.

This rearrangement joins TRBV20-1 to TRBJ1-1; a possible D gene is TRBD1 (6 bases). V lost 5 bases and J 3 bases, leaving 7 bases between the germline ends. This CDR3 has 11 amino acids. Germline CDR1 and CDR2: DFQATT and SNEGSKA (reference sequence). CDR3 amino acids: CSAYRDTEAFF. In DNA, the CDR3 is TGCAGTGCTTACAGGGACACTGAAGCTTTCTTT.

The V call is TRBV28, the J call TRBJ1-1, with D unclear. The CDR3 has 13 amino acids. In germline, CDR1 is MDHEN, CDR2 SYDVKM. Trimming left V 3 bases short and J 1 base short, with 6 bases between. The CDR3 here is CASSLAGNTEAFF. CDR3 nucleotides: TGTGCCAGCAGTTTGGCAGGGAACACTGAAGCTTTCTTT.

This sequence joins TRBV5-1 and TRBJ2-3, with a possible D match to TRBD2 (6 bases). CDR3 size: 14 residues. Between the trimmed V and J ends, which lost 6 bases and 1 base, there was a span of 12 bases. The germline CDR1 and CDR2 sequences are SGHRS and YFSETQ. CDR3 sequence reads: CASNILARTDTQYF. For the CDR3, the DNA is TGCGCCAGCAACATACTAGCCCGCACAGATACGCAGTATTTT.